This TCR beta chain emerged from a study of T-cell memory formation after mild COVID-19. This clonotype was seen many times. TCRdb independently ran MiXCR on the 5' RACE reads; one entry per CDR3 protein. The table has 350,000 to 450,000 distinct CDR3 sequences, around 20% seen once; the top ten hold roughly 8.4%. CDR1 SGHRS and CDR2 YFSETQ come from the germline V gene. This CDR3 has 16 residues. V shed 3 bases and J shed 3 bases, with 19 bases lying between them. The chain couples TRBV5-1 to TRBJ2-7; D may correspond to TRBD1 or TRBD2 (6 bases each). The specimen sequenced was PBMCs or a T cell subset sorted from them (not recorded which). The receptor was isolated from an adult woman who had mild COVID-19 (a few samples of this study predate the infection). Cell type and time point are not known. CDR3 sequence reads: CASSSPEGGGFYEQYF. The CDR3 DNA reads TGCGCCAGCAGCTCACCCGAGGGGGGCGGCTTCTACGAGCAGTACTTC.